This T cell receptor beta chain was retrieved from a study of T cell changes during pregnancy in multiple sclerosis. CDR3 length equals 16 residues. Data came from immunoSEQ multiplex PCR; TCRdb stores just in-frame clones and leaves some out. In the table there are under 130,000 clones, roughly nine tenths of which are singletons. This clonotype originated in a female donor with multiple sclerosis, enrolled in a pregnancy study. The chain uses TRBV21-1 and TRBJ1-5; the table assigns TRBD1, which was not confirmed against the DNA. TRBV21-1 is a known pseudogene. The sample was peripheral blood, taken after pregnancy. This CDR3 reads CASTYPRPLRNQPQHF. CDR3 coding DNA: TGTGCCAGCACCTACCCCAGGCCGCTTCGGAATCAGCCCCAGCATTTT.